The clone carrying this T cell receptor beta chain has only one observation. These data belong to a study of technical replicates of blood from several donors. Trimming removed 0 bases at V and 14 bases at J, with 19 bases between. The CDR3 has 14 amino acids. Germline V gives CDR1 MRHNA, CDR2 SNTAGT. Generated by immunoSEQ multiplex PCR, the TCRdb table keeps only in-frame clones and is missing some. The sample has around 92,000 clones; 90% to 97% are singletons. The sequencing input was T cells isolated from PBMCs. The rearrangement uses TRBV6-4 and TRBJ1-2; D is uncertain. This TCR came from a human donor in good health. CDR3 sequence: CASSDSSFRGPMTF. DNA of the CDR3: TGTGCCAGCAGTGACTCGTCGTTCCGGGGTCCAATGACCTTC.